This TCR beta chain was captured by sequencing in a study of identical twins. Whole-study findings and limits: While abundant cord blood beta clonotypes carried fewer insertions, memory repertoires showed no such pattern.

TCRdb recomputed calls from the 5' RACE reads with MiXCR, one row per CDR3 protein. The sample includes roughly 250,000 distinct CDR3 sequences, more than 12% of them seen just once. This clonotype has a count of ten or more. No antigen is known for it. Germline V CDR1 and CDR2: MNHEY, SMNVEV (reference sequence). This CDR3 region has 16 residues. The V and J ends lost 5 bases and 1 base respectively, with 18 bases between them. The receptor was isolated from a woman between 18 and 30 years old in good health. V and J are TRBV27 and TRBJ2-7; TRBD1 is a possible D gene (5 bases). The sequenced material came from memory (CD45RO+) T cells sorted from blood. As DNA, the CDR3 is TGTGCCAGCAGTCTGAGACGAAGGGGTGGGTCCTACGAGCAGTACTTC. It codes for CASSLRRRGGSYEQYF.